Below, 3 T cell receptor beta chains from the same sample are listed, as sequenced in a study of cytomegalovirus exposure and HLA in healthy donors. PCR amplification relied on 60 Vbeta primers (plus 13 Jbeta primers). Method: immunoSEQ multiplex PCR; TCRdb's copy keeps in-frame clones and lacks some. Of some 200,000 clones in the sample, over 80% were seen once. The sequencing input was PBMCs. These TCRs come from a man aged 40-50 years in good health and CMV-seropositive.

V gene TRBV11-3 combines with J gene TRBJ2-1, with D possibly TRBD2 on 7 matching bases. CDR1 SGHNT and CDR2 YENEEA come from the germline V gene. The CDR3 consists of 15 residues. Trimming left V 6 bases short and J 4 bases short, with 16 bases between. CDR3 nucleotide sequence: TGTGCCAGCAGTCCCGGGGGGCCGAGATACAATGAGCAGTTCTTC. It yields the protein CASSPGGPRYNEQFF.

This chain joins TRBV30 and TRBJ2-7, with 10 bases lining up with TRBD1. Germline CDR1 GTSNPN, CDR2 SVGIG (reference sequence). The ends lost 5 bases at V and 3 bases at J; junction bases unmatched: 7. The CDR3 spans 14 residues. The CDR3 protein is CAWESGTGVYEQYF. The CDR3 region has the DNA TGTGCCTGGGAGTCCGGGACAGGGGTCTACGAGCAGTACTTC. Looking up the rest from reference TRBV30 and TRBJ2-7 gives the full variable domain: SQTIHQWPATLVQPVGSPLSLECTVEGTSNPNLYWYRQAAGRGLQLLFYSVGIGQISSEVPQNLSASRPQDRQFILSSKKLLLSDSGFYLCAWESGTGVYEQYFGPGTRLTVT.

V is TRBV27 and J is TRBJ2-7; 7 positions match TRBD1. The CDR3 loop spans 15 amino acids. The germline V gene has CDR1 MNHEY and CDR2 SMNVEV (reference sequence). V was clipped by 7 bases and J by 0 bases; unmatched bases: 9. CDR3 residues: CASNPTDRNSYEQYF. The CDR3 region has the DNA TGTGCCAGCAACCCGACGGACAGGAACTCCTACGAGCAGTACTTC.